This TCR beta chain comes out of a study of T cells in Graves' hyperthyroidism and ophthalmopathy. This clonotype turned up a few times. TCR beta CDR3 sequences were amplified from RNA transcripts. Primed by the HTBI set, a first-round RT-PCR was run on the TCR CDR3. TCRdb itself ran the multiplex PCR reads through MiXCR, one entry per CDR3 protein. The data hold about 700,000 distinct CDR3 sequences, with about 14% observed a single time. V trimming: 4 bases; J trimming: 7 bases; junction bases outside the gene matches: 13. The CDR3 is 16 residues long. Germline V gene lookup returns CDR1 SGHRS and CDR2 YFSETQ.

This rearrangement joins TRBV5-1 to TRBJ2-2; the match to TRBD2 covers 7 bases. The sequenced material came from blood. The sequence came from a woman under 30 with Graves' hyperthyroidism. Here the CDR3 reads CASSPLAGAGIGELFF. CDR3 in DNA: TGCGCCAGCAGCCCGCTCGCGGGAGCCGGGATCGGGGAGCTGTTTTTT.